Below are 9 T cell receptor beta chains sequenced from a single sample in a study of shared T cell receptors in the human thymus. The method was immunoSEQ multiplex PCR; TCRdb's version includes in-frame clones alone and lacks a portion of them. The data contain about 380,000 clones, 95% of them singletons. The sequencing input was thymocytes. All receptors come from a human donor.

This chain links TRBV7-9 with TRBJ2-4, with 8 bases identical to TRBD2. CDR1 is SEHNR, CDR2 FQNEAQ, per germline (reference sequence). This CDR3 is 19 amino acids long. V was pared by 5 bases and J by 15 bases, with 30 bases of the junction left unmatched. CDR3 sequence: CASSHHMPGGLGPRRPLYF. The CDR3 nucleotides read TGTGCCAGCAGCCATCACATGCCCGGGGGACTAGGGCCTAGACGGCCCCTGTACTTC.

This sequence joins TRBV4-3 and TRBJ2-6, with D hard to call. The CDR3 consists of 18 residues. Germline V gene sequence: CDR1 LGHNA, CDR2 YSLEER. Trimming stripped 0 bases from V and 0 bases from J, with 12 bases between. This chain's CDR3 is CASSQERSFFSGANVLTF. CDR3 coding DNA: TGCGCCAGCAGCCAAGAGAGGAGCTTTTTCTCTGGGGCCAACGTCCTGACTTTC.

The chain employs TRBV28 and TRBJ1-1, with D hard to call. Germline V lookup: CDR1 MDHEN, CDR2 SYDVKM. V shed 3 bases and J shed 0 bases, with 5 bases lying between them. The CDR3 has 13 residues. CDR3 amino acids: CASSFALNTEAFF. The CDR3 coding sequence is TGTGCCAGCAGTTTTGCCCTGAACACTGAAGCTTTCTTT.

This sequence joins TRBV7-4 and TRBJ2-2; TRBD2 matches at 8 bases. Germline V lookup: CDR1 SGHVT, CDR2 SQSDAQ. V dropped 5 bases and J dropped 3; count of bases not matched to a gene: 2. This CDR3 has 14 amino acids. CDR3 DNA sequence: TGTGCCAGCAGCCAGGGACTAGACACCGGGGAGCTGTTTTTT. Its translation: CASSQGLDTGELFF.

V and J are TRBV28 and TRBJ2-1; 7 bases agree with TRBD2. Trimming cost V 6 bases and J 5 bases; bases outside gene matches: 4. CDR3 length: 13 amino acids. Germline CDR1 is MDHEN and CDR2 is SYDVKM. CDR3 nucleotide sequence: TGTGCCAGCAGGGTACTAGCGAACAATGAGCAGTTCTTC. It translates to CASRVLANNEQFF.

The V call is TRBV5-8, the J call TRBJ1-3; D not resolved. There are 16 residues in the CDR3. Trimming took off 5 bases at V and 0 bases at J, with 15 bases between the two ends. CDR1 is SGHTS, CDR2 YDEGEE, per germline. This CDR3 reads CASRPDQIYSGNTIYF. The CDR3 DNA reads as TGTGCCAGCAGACCCGATCAAATTTACTCTGGAAACACCATATATTTT.

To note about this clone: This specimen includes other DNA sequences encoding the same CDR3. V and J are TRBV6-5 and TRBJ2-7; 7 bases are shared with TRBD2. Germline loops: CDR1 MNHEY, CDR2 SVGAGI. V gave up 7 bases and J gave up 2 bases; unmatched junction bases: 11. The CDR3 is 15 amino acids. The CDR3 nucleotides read TGTGCCAGCAACGTACTGGCGGGAGACCCCTACGAGCAGTACTTC. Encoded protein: CASNVLAGDPYEQYF.

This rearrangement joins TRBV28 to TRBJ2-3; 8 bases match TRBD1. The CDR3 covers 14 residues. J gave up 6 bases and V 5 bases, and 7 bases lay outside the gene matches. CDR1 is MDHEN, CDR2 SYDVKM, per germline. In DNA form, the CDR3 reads TGTGCCAGCAGTCTGCAGGGGGCACCCGATACGCAGTATTTT. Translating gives CASSLQGAPDTQYF.

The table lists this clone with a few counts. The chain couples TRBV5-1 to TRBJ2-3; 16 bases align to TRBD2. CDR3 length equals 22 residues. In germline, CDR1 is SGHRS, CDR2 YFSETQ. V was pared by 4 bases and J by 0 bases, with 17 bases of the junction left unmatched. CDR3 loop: CASSPGGSGTSGRADSTDTQYF. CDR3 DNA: TGCGCCAGCAGCCCCGGGGGCTCCGGGACTAGCGGGAGGGCCGATAGCACAGATACGCAGTATTTT.